This TCR beta chain was sequenced in a study of T-cell reconstitution after alpha-beta-depleted transplantation in children. General study findings and limits: Several hundred expanded graft clones reportedly were the source of alpha-beta T cells about two months after transplant. T cells produced anew were the main source of T-cell counts and diversity one year after transplant. TCRbeta diversity was high at day 60 in some patients (a result of surviving recipient T cells and thymic progenitors).

This clonotype was seen repeatedly, ten times or more. Its antigen is still unknown. Germline assignment: CDR1 SQVTM and CDR2 ANQGSEA. V was trimmed by 4 bases and J by 1 base, leaving 10 bases between them. This CDR3 is built from 14 residues. Preparing the TCRbeta library involved the use of unique molecular identifiers. TCRdb redid the calling of the PCR reads with MiXCR, one entry per CDR3 protein. Of about 240,000 distinct CDR3 sequences listed, about 26% are singletons. The TCR originated in a girl aged 2 to 10 with Fanconi anemia, due to receive a stem cell transplant. This chain connects TRBV29-1 to TRBJ2-2; possibly TRBD2 for D (6 bases). The sample here was PBMCs, taken before TCRalphabeta/CD19-depleted stem cell transplant. The CDR3 sequence is CSVGTGGNTGELFF. The CDR3 bases are TGCAGCGTTGGAACCGGGGGGAACACCGGGGAGCTGTTTTTT.